This T cell receptor beta chain was captured by sequencing in a study of T-cell reconstitution after alpha-beta-depleted transplantation in children. Germline V CDR1 and CDR2: PRHDT, FYEKMQ (reference sequence). The CDR3 is made up of 12 amino acids. The V gene lost 3 bases and the J gene lost 7 bases, with 9 bases spanning the gap. Unique molecular identifiers were used in preparing the TCRbeta library. TCRdb re-analysed the PCR reads in MiXCR, keeping a single row per CDR3 protein. This table holds approximately 83,000 distinct CDR3 sequences, 12% found once. Here the sequenced sample was PBMCs from the stem cell graft donor, taken from the stem cell graft. The chain employs TRBV13 and TRBJ1-1; no clear D. The clonotype originates from a human donor who donated a stem cell graft to a child with inherited bone marrow failure. The DNA of the CDR3 is TGTGCCAGCAGCTTGCGCAGCTATGAAGCTTTCTTT. Translated, it gives CASSLRSYEAFF.